This T cell receptor beta chain is from a study of T-cell reconstitution after alpha-beta-depleted transplantation in children. General study points: Several hundred rapidly expanded clones from non-depleted graft cells reportedly supplied alpha-beta T cells about two months post-transplant. The origin of high day-60 TCRbeta diversity in some patients lay in surviving recipient T cells and thymic progenitors.

This clonotype has ten or more counts. Its specificity is unknown. The V segment lost 2 bases and the J segment 5 bases; nucleotides outside the gene matches: 3. There are 14 residues in the CDR3. In germline, CDR1 is LNHNV, CDR2 YYDKDF (reference sequence). The TCRbeta library incorporated unique molecular identifiers. MiXCR, applied by TCRdb to the PCR reads, yields one record per CDR3 protein. The sample shows 480,000 or so distinct CDR3 sequences, roughly a tenth of them seen only once. The sequence derives from a child aged 2 to 10 with inherited bone marrow failure, due to receive a stem cell transplant. This chain joins TRBV15 and TRBJ2-7; 10 positions agree with TRBD2. Sequenced material: PBMCs, taken before TCRalphabeta/CD19-depleted stem cell transplant. The CDR3: CATSRLAGENEQYF. CDR3 nucleotide sequence: TGTGCCACCAGCAGACTAGCGGGAGAAAACGAGCAGTACTTC.